Listed here is a single T cell receptor beta chain. These data come from a study of glioma-infiltrating T cells. The CDR3 runs to 14 residues. The germline gives CDR1 MNHNS, CDR2 SASEGT. Trimming took off 7 bases at V and 6 bases at J, with 17 bases between the two ends. Amplification of TCR alpha and beta CDR3 regions from RNA used iRepertoire nested multiplex PCR. From the multiplex PCR reads, TCRdb called clonotypes with MiXCR, one entry per CDR3 protein. The sample yields about 140,000 distinct CDR3 sequences, around 42% seen once. The receptor comes from a human donor with low-grade glioma or glioblastoma, undergoing nonglioma brain surgery, or in good health (not recorded which). Sequenced sample: glioma tissue, nonneoplastic brain tissue, or PBMCs (not recorded which). This chain connects TRBV6-1 to TRBJ2-3; the D is unclear. Here the CDR3 reads CASIPAASQDTQYF. The CDR3 DNA reads as TGTGCCAGCATCCCGGCAGCCTCACAGGATACGCAGTATTTT.